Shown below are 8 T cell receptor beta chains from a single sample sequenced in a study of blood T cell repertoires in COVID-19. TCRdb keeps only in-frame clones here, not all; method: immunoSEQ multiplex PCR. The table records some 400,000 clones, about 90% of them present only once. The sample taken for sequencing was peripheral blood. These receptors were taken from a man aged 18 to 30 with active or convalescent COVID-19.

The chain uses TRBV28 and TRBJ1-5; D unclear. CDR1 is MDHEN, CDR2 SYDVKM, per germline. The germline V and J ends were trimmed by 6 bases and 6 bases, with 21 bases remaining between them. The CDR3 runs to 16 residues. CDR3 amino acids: CASRPRLGQPGQPQHF. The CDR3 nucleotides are TGTGCCAGCAGACCCCGCCTCGGTCAACCGGGTCAGCCCCAGCATTTT.

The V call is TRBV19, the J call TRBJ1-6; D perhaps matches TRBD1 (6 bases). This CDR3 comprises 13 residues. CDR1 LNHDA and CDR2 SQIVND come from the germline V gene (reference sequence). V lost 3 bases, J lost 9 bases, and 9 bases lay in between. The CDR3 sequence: CASSITGFSPLHF. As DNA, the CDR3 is TGTGCCAGTAGTATCACAGGGTTTTCACCCCTCCACTTT.

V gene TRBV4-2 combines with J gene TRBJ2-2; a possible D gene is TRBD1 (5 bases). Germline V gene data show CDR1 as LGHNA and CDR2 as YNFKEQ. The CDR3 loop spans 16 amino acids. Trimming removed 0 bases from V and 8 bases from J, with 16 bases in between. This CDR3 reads CASSQEGQAPTGELFF. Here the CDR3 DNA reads TGTGCCAGCAGCCAAGAGGGGCAAGCGCCAACAGGGGAGCTGTTTTTT.

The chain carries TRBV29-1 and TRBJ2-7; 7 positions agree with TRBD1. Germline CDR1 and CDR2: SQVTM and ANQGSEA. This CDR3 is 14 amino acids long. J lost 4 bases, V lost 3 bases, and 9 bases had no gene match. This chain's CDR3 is CSVDVRGGRYEQYF. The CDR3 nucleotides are TGCAGCGTTGACGTTCGAGGGGGCCGGTACGAGCAGTACTTC.

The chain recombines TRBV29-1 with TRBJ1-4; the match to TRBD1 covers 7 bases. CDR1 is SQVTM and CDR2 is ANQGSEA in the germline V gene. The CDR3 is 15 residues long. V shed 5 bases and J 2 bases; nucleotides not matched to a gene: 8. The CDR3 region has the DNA TGCAGCGTTCAGAAGACAGGGTTGACTAATGAAAAACTGTTTTTT. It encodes CSVQKTGLTNEKLFF. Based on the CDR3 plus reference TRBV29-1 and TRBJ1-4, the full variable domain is SAVISQKPSRDICQRGTSLTIQCQVDSQVTMMFWYRQQPGQSLTLIATANQGSEATYESGFVIDKFPISRPNLTFSTLTVSNMSPEDSSIYLCSVQKTGLTNEKLFFGSGTQLSVL.

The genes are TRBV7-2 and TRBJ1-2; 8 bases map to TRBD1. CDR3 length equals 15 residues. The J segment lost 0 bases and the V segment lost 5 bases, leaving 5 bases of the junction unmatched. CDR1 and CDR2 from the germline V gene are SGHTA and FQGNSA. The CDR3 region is CASSVGQGPNYGYTF. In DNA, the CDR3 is TGTGCCAGCAGCGTAGGACAGGGACCTAACTATGGCTACACCTTC.

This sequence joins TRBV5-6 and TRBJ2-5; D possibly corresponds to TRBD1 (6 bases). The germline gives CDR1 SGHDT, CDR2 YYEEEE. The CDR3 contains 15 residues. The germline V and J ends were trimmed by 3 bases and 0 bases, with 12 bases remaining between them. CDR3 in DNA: TGTGCCAGCAGCTCATGGACAGAGTACCAAGAGACCCAGTACTTC. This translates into CASSSWTEYQETQYF.

The CDR3 reads CAISPGQGLSYEQYF. The CDR3 DNA reads TGTGCCATCAGTCCCGGACAGGGGCTGTCCTACGAGCAGTACTTC. The chain couples TRBV10-3 to TRBJ2-7; 9 bases fit TRBD1. After removal of 5 bases from V and 1 base from J, the junction contained 6 bases not matched to a gene. Germline CDR1 reads ENHRY; CDR2 reads SYGVKD. This CDR3 spans 15 amino acids.